This TCR beta chain came from a study of blood T cell repertoires in COVID-19. Overall study context: PBMCs, B-cell-depleted T cells, or T cells were the source of the cDNA or gDNA that made up the material.

Generated by immunoSEQ multiplex PCR, the TCRdb table keeps only in-frame clones and is missing some. This table has 100,000 to 150,000 clones, around 80% appearing once. V was clipped by 0 bases and J by 5 bases; unmatched bases: 18. Germline V lookup: CDR1 SGDLS, CDR2 YYNGEE. The CDR3 totals 22 residues. The sequence was collected from a man aged 55-75 years with active or convalescent COVID-19. Sequences were obtained from peripheral blood. This rearrangement joins TRBV9 to TRBJ2-2; 14 bases fit TRBD2. The CDR3 nucleotides read TGTGCCAGCAGCGTAGCCTTCGTTCCCGGGACTAGCGGGAGTCGGGGAACCGGGGAGCTGTTTTTT. Its protein is CASSVAFVPGTSGSRGTGELFF.